This passage covers 10 T cell receptor beta chains from one sample sequenced in a study of blood T cell repertoires in COVID-19. Sequenced by immunoSEQ multiplex PCR; TCRdb stores in-frame clones only, minus some. The profile shows approximately 100,000 clones, roughly two thirds of them singletons. Sequenced input: peripheral blood. These receptors were obtained from a human donor with acute or convalescent COVID-19. The donor label of this sample is uncertain.

The chain links TRBV11-2 to TRBJ2-7; D is possibly TRBD1 (6 bases). There are 15 residues in the CDR3. Trimming removed 4 bases at V and 5 bases at J, with 18 bases between. CDR1 and CDR2 from the germline V gene are SGHAT and FQNNGV. The CDR3 DNA reads TGTGCCAGCAGCTCAACGGGACAAACCCTCCACGAGCAGTACTTC. Translation: CASSSTGQTLHEQYF.

V and J are TRBV2 and TRBJ2-7; 7 nucleotides agree with TRBD1. Trimming cost V 4 bases and J 5 bases; bases outside gene matches: 14. The germline CDR1 and CDR2 sequences are SNHLY and FYNNEI. The CDR3 extends over 16 amino acids. CDR3: CASSGSASTGRNEQYV. CDR3 DNA sequence: TGTGCCAGCAGTGGGTCCGCCTCGACAGGGCGGAACGAGCAGTACGTC.

The V call is TRBV28, the J call TRBJ1-6; D is perhaps TRBD1 (5 bases). The CDR3 consists of 17 residues. V gave up 5 bases and J gave up 8 bases, with 22 bases separating them. Germline-derived CDR1 and CDR2 are MDHEN and SYDVKM. DNA for the CDR3: TGTGCCAGCAGTCCCAGCTCGACAGCGGGTGGGGATTCACCCCTCCACTTT. Its translation is CASSPSSTAGGDSPLHF.

This rearrangement joins TRBV2 to TRBJ1-3; 10 bases map to TRBD1. J gave up 2 bases and V 5 bases, and 3 bases lay outside the gene matches. This CDR3 comprises 15 residues. From germline, CDR1 is SNHLY and CDR2 FYNNEI. The CDR3 sequence is CASSWDRGAGNTIYF. For the CDR3, the DNA is TGTGCCAGCAGTTGGGACAGGGGCGCTGGAAACACCATATATTTT.

The rearrangement joins TRBV5-5 to TRBJ2-6; 11 bases agree with TRBD1. Germline CDR1 reads SGHKS; CDR2 reads YYEKEE (reference sequence). The junction had 4 bases not matched to a gene; V was cut back by 4 bases and J by 1 base. The CDR3 spans 17 residues. The CDR3 sequence is CASSVGQGGSGANVLTF. The CDR3 DNA is TGTGCCAGCAGCGTGGGACAGGGGGGGTCTGGGGCCAACGTCCTGACTTTC.

This clone turned up a few times. This chain links TRBV7-9 with TRBJ1-5; TRBD1 agrees at 8 bases. CDR3 length: 13 residues. Germline V gives CDR1 SEHNR, CDR2 FQNEAQ (reference sequence). Trimming took 8 bases from V and 3 from J; bases not matched to a gene: 3. Written as DNA, the CDR3 is TGTGCCAGCTCAGGGGGCAACAATCAGCCCCAGCATTTT. This gives the protein CASSGGNNQPQHF. The whole variable domain, filled in from reference TRBV7-9 and TRBJ1-5, reads DTGVSQNPRHKITKRGQNVTFRCDPISEHNRLYWYRQTLGQGPEFLTYFQNEAQLEKSRLLSDRFSAERPKGSFSTLEIQRTEQGDSAMYLCASSGGNNQPQHFGDGTRLSIL.

CDR3 residues: CAINSNEDLPQHF. The CDR3 DNA sequence: TGTGCCATCAATTCTAATGAGGATCTGCCCCAGCATTTT. The chain uses TRBV10-3 and TRBJ1-5; D not resolved. Trimming removed 7 bases from V and 9 bases from J, with 16 bases in between. The CDR3 sequence is 13 residues long. Germline lookup yields CDR1 ENHRY and CDR2 SYGVKD.

The chain couples TRBV29-1 to TRBJ1-2, with D hard to call. V lost 0 bases to trimming and J lost 3 bases, with 11 bases between them. Per the germline V gene, CDR1 is SQVTM and CDR2 is ANQGSEA. The CDR3 loop spans 14 amino acids. CDR3 protein: CSVEDPDGDYGYTF. The CDR3 bases are TGCAGCGTTGAAGATCCAGACGGGGACTATGGCTACACCTTC.

This rearrangement joins TRBV5-1 to TRBJ1-2; weak D call: TRBD1 (6 bases). The CDR3 length is 14 residues. Germline V lookup: CDR1 SGHRS, CDR2 YFSETQ. V was shortened by 0 bases and J by 8 bases, with 14 bases between the two germline ends. In DNA form, the CDR3 reads TGCGCCAGCAGCTTGGCCGGGGGGCAACGGGGCTACACCTTC. It yields the protein CASSLAGGQRGYTF. The entire variable domain, with the rest obtained from reference TRBV5-1 and TRBJ1-2, is as follows: KAGVTQTPRYLIKTRGQQVTLSCSPISGHRSVSWYQQTPGQGLQFLFEYFSETQRNKGNFPGRFSGRQFSNSRSEMNVSTLELGDSALYLCASSLAGGQRGYTFGSGTRLTVV.

The J gene is TRBJ2-1, the V gene TRBV9; 9 bases line up with TRBD1. In germline, CDR1 is SGDLS, CDR2 YYNGEE. Trimming cost V 4 bases and J 7 bases; bases outside gene matches: 6. The CDR3 consists of 14 residues. The CDR3 DNA reads as TGTGCCAGCAGCCCAGAGGGACAGGGTAATGAGCAGTTCTTC. Translation: CASSPEGQGNEQFF.